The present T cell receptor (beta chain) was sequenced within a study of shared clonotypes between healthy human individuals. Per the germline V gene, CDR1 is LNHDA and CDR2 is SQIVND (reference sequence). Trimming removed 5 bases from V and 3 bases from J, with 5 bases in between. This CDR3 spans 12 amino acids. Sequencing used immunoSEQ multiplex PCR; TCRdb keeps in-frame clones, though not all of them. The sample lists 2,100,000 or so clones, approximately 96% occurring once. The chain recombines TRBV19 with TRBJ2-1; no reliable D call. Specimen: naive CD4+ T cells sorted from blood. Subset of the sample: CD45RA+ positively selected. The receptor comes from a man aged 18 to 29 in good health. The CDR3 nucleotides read TGTGCCAGTAGTGGACGCTACAATGAGCAGTTCTTC. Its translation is CASSGRYNEQFF.